These 9 T cell receptor beta chains share one sample of origin, sequenced in a study of Graves' ophthalmopathy and Graves' hyperthyroidism (dated by TCRdb to about 2018). Sequencing instrument: Illumina HiSeq 2000. For repertoire sequencing, the TCR beta CDR3 regions were amplified from RNA transcripts. A first-round RT-PCR used HTBI primers with the Qiagen OneStep RT-PCR kit, followed by a second-round multiplex PCR, size selection and purification. TCRdb took the public reads, trimmed them with fastp at Q25, ran MiXCR for clone calling and kept in-frame beta chains. Identical CDR3 protein sequences are pooled into one entry, listed with their most common genes and DNA. In this sample the table shows 40,000 or so distinct CDR3 sequences, under 65% of which occur a single time. Clones ranked in the top ten supply roughly 18% of the sample. Sequenced input: peripheral blood. The receptor source for this set is an adult man with Graves' ophthalmopathy.

This clonotype was seen repeatedly, ten times or more. The V and J genes are TRBV4-3 and TRBJ2-1; 10 bases map to TRBD2. The V and J ends lost 3 bases and 0 bases, in that order; junction bases with no gene match: 2. Germline CDR1 is LGHNA and CDR2 is YSLEER. The CDR3 is made up of 16 amino acids. The CDR3 DNA is TGCGCCAGCAGCCAGGGACTAGCGAGCTCCTACAATGAGCAGTTCTTC. As protein: CASSQGLASSYNEQFF.

The CDR3 DNA is TGTGCCAGCAGTGAAAGCGGTGGGAACACAGATACGCAGTATTTT. Translating it yields CASSESGGNTDTQYF. The rearrangement joins TRBV6-4 to TRBJ2-3; the D gene is possibly TRBD2 (5 bases). The CDR3 totals 15 residues. V gave up 3 bases and J gave up 2 bases, with 12 bases separating them. From germline, CDR1 is MRHNA and CDR2 SNTAGT.

Comment on this clonotype: A much larger clonotype is one base distant, so this may be a read error. The chain couples TRBV4-1 to TRBJ2-1; TRBD2 matches at 9 bases. Germline CDR1 MGHRA, CDR2 YSYEKL. The CDR3 has 16 amino acids. CDR3 amino acids: CASSQDRGGGYDEQFF. CDR3 coding DNA: TGCGCCAGCAGCCAAGACCGCGGGGGGGGCTACGATGAGCAGTTCTTC.

The V gene is TRBV7-3, the J gene TRBJ2-2, with 9 bases aligning to TRBD1. The CDR3 runs to 14 residues. With V trimmed by 6 bases and J by 4 bases, 3 bases remained unmatched. From germline, CDR1 is SGHTA and CDR2 FQGTGA. Here the CDR3 reads CASRPTGGTGELFF. CDR3 DNA: TGTGCCAGCAGACCGACAGGGGGCACCGGGGAGCTGTTTTTT.

V gene TRBV19 combines with J gene TRBJ1-1, with a tentative D call TRBD1 (6 bases). The CDR3 length is 16 residues. The germline V gene encodes CDR1 LNHDA and CDR2 SQIVND (reference sequence). V lost 1 base, J lost 2 bases, and 14 bases lay in between. CDR3 sequence (DNA): TGTGCCAGTAGTATAGGGGGGGGGACATCAAACACTGAAGCTTTCTTT. Residues: CASSIGGGTSNTEAFF.

The sample holds many counts of this clonotype. The gene calls are TRBV5-1 and TRBJ1-2, with a tentative D call TRBD1 (6 bases). Germline values: CDR1 SGHRS, CDR2 YFSETQ. The CDR3 totals 15 residues. V was pared by 4 bases and J by 4 bases, with 17 bases between. CDR3 DNA: TGCGCCAGCAGCCATTTGGACAGCTCGTCCTATGGCTACACCTTC. It is translated as CASSHLDSSSYGYTF.

V is TRBV7-9 and J is TRBJ1-2; 7 bases line up with TRBD1. V was clipped by 4 bases and J by 0 bases; unmatched bases: 2. Germline V gene data show CDR1 as SEHNR and CDR2 as FQNEAQ (reference sequence). This CDR3 is 14 amino acids long. For the CDR3, the DNA is TGTGCCAGCAGCTACAGGGGAACTAACTATGGCTACACCTTC. Translated, it gives CASSYRGTNYGYTF.

Details on this clonotype: Lacking the conserved final phenylalanine or tryptophan, this CDR3 likely reflects a read error. V and J are TRBV9 and TRBJ1-2, with 8 bases that match TRBD1. Looked up from germline, CDR1 is SGDLS and CDR2 is YYNGEE. V dropped 7 bases and J dropped 3; count of bases not matched to a gene: 5. This CDR3 has 13 residues. This CDR3 reads CASSKQGDYGYTL. In nucleotides, the CDR3 is TGTGCCAGCTCTAAACAGGGGGACTATGGCTACACCTTG.

This rearrangement joins TRBV10-1 to TRBJ1-5; D is possibly TRBD1 (6 bases). This CDR3 comprises 17 residues. Trimming cost V 10 bases and J 0 bases, with 22 bases left between them. Germline V lookup: CDR1 WNHNN, CDR2 SYGVQD (reference sequence). For the CDR3, the DNA is TGCGCCACCTCCCCGGGCCAGGGGAGCGGTAGCAATCAGCCCCAGCATTTT. Its protein is CATSPGQGSGSNQPQHF.